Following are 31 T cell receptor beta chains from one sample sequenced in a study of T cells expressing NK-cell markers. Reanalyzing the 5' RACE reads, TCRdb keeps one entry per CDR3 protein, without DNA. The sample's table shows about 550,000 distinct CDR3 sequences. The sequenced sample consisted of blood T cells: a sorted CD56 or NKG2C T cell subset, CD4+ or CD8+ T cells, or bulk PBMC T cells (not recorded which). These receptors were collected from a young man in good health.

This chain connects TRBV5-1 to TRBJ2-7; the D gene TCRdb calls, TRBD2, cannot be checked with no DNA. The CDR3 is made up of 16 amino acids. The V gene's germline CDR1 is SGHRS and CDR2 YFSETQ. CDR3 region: CASSPLAGVGSYEQYF.

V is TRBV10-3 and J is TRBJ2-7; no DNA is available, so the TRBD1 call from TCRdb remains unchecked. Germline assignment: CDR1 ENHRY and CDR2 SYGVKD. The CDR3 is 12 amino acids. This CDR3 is CGTTGTEYEQYF.

The chain's CDR3 is CSARVQGAVEQYF. This rearrangement joins TRBV20-1 to TRBJ2-7; TCRdb's assignment of TRBD1 cannot be checked, as there is no DNA. Per the germline V gene, CDR1 is DFQATT and CDR2 is SNEGSKA (reference sequence). CDR3 length: 13 residues.

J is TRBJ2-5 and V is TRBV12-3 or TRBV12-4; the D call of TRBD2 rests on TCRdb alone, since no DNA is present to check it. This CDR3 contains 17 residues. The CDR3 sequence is CASSFGGDATDQETQYF.

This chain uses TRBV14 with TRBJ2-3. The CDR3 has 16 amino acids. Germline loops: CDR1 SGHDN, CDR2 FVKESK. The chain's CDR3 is CASSQDRAEGTDTQYF.

The chain's CDR3 is CASTYQVARSQPQHF. V gene TRBV19 combines with J gene TRBJ1-5. Germline V gene data show CDR1 as LNHDA and CDR2 as SQIVND (reference sequence). The CDR3 has 15 residues.

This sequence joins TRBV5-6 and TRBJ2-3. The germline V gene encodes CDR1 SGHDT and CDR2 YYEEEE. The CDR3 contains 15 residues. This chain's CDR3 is CASSEEISGTDTQYF.

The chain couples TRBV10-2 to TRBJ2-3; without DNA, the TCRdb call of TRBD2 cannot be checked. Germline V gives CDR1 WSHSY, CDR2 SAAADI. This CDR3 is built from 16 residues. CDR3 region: CASAPGLAGGLDTQYF.

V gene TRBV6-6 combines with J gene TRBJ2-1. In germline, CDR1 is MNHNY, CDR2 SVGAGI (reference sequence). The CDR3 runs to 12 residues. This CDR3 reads CASSPSENEQFF.

The CDR3 protein is CASRGGVEQFF. V and J are TRBV5-1 and TRBJ2-1; absent DNA, TCRdb's TRBD2 call cannot be checked. This CDR3 is 11 amino acids long. CDR1 SGHRS and CDR2 YFSETQ come from the germline V gene.

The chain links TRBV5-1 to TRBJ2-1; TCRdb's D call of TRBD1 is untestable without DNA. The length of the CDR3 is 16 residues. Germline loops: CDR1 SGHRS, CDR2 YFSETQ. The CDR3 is CASSYNRGQPFNEQFF.

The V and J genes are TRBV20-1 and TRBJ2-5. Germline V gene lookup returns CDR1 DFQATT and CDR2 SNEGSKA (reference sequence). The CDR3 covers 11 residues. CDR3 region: CSAIDGETQYF.

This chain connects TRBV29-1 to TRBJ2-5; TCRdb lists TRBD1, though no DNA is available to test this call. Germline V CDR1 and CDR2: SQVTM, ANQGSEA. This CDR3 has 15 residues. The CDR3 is CSVGTGGGGTETQYF. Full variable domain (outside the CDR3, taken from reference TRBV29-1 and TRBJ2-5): SAVISQKPSRDICQRGTSLTIQCQVDSQVTMMFWYRQQPGQSLTLIATANQGSEATYESGFVIDKFPISRPNLTFSTLTVSNMSPEDSSIYLCSVGTGGGGTETQYFGPGTRLLVL.

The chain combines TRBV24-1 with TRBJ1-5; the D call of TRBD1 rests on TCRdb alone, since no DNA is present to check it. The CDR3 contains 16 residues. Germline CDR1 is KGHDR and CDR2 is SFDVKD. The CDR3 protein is CATSDGPGSRNQPQHF.

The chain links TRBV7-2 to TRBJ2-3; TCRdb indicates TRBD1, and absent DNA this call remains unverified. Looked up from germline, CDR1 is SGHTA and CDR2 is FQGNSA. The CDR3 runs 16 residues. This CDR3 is CASSHSGTGVKDTQYF. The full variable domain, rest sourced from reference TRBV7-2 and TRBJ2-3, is GAGVSQSPSNKVTEKGKDVELRCDPISGHTALYWYRQSLGQGLEFLIYFQGNSAPDKSGLPSDRFSAERTGGSVSTLTIQRTQQEDSAVYLCASSHSGTGVKDTQYFGPGTRLTVL.

The CDR3 spells CASSLVRNTIYF. The V call is TRBV12-3 or TRBV12-4, the J call TRBJ1-3. The CDR3 totals 12 residues.

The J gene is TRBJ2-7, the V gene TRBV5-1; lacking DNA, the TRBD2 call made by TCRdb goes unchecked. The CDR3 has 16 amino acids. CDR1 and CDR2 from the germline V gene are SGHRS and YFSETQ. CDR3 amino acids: CASSLGSGNSGSEQYF.

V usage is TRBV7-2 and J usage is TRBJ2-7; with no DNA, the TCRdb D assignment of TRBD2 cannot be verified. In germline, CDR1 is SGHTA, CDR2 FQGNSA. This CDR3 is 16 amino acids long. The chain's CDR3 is CASSLEGTSGRDEQYF.

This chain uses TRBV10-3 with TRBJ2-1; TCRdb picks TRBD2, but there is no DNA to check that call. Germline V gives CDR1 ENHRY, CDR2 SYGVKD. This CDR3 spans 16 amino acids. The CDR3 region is CAISESGLAGRGEQFF.

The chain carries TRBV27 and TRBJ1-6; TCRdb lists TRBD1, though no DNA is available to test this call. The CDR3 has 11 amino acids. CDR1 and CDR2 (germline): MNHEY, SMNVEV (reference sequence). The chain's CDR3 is CATGTRSPLHF.

CDR3 protein: CAIRLTGGHYEQYF. This chain uses TRBV10-3 with TRBJ2-7; no DNA is available, so the TRBD1 call from TCRdb remains unchecked. From germline, CDR1 is ENHRY and CDR2 SYGVKD. CDR3 length: 14 residues.

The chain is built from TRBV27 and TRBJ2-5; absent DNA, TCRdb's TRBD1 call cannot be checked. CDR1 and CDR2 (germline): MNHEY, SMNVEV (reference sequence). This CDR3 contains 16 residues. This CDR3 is CASSPLGSGQKETQYF.

CDR3 sequence reads: CASSPGTGRTGELFF. The chain uses TRBV27 and TRBJ2-2; the TCRdb call, TRBD1, lacks DNA for checking. The germline CDR1 and CDR2 sequences are MNHEY and SMNVEV (reference sequence). This CDR3 has 15 amino acids.

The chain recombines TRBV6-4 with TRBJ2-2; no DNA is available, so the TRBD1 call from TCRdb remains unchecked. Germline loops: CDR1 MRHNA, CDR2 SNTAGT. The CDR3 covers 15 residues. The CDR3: CASSARTGVAGELFF.

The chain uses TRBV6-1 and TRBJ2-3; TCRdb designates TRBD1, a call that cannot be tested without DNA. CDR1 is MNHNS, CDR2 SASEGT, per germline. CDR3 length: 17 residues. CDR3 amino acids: CASRKDWGGPRSDTQYF.

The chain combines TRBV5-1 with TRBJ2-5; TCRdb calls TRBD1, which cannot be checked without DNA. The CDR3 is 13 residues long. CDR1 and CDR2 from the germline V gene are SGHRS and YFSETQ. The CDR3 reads CASSLDRGETQYF.

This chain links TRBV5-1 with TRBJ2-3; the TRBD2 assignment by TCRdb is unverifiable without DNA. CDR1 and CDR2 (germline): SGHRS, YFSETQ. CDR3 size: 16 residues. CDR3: CASSLGGTSKTDTQYF. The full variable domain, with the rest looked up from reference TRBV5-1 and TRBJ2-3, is KAGVTQTPRYLIKTRGQQVTLSCSPISGHRSVSWYQQTPGQGLQFLFEYFSETQRNKGNFPGRFSGRQFSNSRSEMNVSTLELGDSALYLCASSLGGTSKTDTQYFGPGTRLTVL.

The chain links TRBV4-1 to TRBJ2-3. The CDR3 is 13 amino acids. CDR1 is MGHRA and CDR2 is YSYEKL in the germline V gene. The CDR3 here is CASSQVRSDTQYF.

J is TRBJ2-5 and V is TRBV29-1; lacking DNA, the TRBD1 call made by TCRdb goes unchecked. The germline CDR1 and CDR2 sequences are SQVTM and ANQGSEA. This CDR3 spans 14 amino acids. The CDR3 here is CSAQTGKAGETQYF.

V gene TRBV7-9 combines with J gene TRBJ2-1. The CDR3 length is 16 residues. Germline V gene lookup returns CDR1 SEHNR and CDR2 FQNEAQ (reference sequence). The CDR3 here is CASSFPWAMGYNEQFF.

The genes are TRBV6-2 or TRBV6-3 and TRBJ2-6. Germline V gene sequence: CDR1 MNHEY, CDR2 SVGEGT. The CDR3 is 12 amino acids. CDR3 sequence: CASNPGANVLTF.